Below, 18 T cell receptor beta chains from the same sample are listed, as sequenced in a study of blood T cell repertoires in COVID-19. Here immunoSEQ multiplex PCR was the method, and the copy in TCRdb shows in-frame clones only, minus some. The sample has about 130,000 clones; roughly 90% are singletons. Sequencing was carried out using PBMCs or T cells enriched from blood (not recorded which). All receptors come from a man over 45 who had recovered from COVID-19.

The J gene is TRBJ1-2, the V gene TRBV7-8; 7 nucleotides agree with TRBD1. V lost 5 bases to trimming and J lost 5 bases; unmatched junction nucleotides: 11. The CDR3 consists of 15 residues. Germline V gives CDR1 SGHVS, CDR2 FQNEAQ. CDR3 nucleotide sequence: TGTGCCAGCAGCCCCGTACGGGACAGAAGTTATGGCTACACCTTC. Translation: CASSPVRDRSYGYTF.

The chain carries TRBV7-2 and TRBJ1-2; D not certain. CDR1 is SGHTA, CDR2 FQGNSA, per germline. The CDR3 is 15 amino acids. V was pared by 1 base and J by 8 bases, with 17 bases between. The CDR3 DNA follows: TGTGCCAGCAGCTTAGACGTCGGTCGTAGCTACGGCTACACCTTC. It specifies CASSLDVGRSYGYTF. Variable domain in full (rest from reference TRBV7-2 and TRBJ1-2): GAGVSQSPSNKVTEKGKDVELRCDPISGHTALYWYRQSLGQGLEFLIYFQGNSAPDKSGLPSDRFSAERTGGSVSTLTIQRTQQEDSAVYLCASSLDVGRSYGYTFGSGTRLTVV.

The chain's CDR3 is CASSIGPQGAPLAKQFF. In DNA form, the CDR3 reads TGTGCCAGTAGTATAGGCCCCCAGGGGGCCCCCCTCGCTAAGCAGTTCTTC. The rearrangement uses TRBV19 and TRBJ2-1; 8 positions agree with TRBD1. CDR1 is LNHDA and CDR2 is SQIVND in the germline V gene (reference sequence). V lost 1 base, J lost 11 bases, and 16 bases stayed unmatched. The length of the CDR3 is 17 residues.

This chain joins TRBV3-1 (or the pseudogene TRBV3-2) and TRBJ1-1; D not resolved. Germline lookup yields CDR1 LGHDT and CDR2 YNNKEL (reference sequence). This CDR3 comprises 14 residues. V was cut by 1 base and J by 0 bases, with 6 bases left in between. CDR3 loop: CASSQAHVNTEAFF. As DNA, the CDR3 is TGTGCCAGCAGCCAAGCACACGTGAACACTGAAGCTTTCTTT.

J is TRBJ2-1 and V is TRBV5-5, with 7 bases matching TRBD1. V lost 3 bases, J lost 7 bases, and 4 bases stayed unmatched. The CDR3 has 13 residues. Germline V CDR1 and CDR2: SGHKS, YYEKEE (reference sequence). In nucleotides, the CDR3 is TGTGCCAGCAGCTATGACAGGGTAAATGAGCAGTTCTTC. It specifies CASSYDRVNEQFF.

The chain's CDR3 is CASSKPPGLRVPGIRSYNEQFF. CDR3 nucleotide sequence: TGTGCCAGCAGCAAGCCTCCGGGACTACGCGTCCCGGGGATCCGCTCCTACAATGAGCAGTTCTTC. The rearrangement links TRBV21-1 to TRBJ2-1; TRBD2 is taken as the D call from the table, unchecked against the DNA. TRBV21-1 is assigned pseudogene status. This CDR3 has 22 residues.

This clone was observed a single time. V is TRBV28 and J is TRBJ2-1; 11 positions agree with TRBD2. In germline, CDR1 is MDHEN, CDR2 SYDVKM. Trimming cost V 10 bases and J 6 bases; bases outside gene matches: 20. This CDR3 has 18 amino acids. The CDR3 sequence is CATINYSSGRQLGNEQFF. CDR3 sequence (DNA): TGTGCCACCATTAATTACTCTAGCGGGAGGCAACTTGGCAATGAGCAGTTCTTC.

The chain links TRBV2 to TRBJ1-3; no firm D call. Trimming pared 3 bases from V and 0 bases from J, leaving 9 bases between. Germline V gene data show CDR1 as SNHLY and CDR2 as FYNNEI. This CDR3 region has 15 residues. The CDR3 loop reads CASSESSFSGNTIYF. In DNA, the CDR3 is TGTGCCAGCAGTGAGTCGAGCTTCTCTGGAAACACCATATATTTT. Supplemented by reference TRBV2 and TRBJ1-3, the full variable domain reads EPEVTQTPSHQVTQMGQEVILRCVPISNHLYFYWYRQILGQKVEFLVSFYNNEISEKSEIFDDQFSVERPDGSNFTLKIRSTKLEDSAMYFCASSESSFSGNTIYFGEGSWLTVV.

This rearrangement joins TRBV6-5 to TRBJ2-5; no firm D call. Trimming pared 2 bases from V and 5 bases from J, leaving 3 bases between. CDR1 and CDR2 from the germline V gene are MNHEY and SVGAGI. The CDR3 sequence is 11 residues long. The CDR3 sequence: CASSYRETQYF. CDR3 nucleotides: TGTGCCAGCAGTTACCGGGAGACCCAGTACTTC.

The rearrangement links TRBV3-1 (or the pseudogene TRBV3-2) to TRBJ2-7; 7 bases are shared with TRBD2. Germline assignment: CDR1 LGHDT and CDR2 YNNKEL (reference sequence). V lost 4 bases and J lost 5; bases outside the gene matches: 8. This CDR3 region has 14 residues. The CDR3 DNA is TGTGCCAGCAGCCGCCTGGGAGGGGAGAACGAGCAGTACGTC. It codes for CASSRLGGENEQYV.

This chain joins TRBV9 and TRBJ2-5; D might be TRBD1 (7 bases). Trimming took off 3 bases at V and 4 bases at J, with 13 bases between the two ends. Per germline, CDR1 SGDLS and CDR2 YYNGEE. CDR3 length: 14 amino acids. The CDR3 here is CASSAGGPGETQYF. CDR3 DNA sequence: TGTGCCAGCAGCGCAGGGGGGCCTGGAGAGACCCAGTACTTC. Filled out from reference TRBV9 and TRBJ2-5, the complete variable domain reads DSGVTQTPKHLITATGQRVTLRCSPRSGDLSVYWYQQSLDQGLQFLIQYYNGEERAKGNILERFSAQQFPDLHSELNLSSLELGDSALYFCASSAGGPGETQYFGPGTRLLVL.

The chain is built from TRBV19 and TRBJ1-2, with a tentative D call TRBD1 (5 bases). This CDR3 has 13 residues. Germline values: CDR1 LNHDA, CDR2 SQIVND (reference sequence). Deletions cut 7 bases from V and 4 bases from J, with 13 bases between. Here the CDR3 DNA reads TGTGCCAGTAATACAAGACAGCTCTATGGCTACACCTTC. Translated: CASNTRQLYGYTF.

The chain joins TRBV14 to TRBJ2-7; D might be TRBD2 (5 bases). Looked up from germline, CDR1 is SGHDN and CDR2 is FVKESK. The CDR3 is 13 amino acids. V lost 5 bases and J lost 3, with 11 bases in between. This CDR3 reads CASSGGRHYEQYF. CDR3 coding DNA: TGTGCCAGCAGCGGAGGTCGCCACTACGAGCAGTACTTC.

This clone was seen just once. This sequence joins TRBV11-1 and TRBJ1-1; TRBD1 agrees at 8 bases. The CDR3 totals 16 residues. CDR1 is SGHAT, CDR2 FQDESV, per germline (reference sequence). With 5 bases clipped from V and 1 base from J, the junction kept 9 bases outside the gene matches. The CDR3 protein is CASSDPRTGWNTEAFF. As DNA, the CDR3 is TGTGCCAGCAGCGACCCCCGGACAGGGTGGAACACTGAAGCTTTCTTT.

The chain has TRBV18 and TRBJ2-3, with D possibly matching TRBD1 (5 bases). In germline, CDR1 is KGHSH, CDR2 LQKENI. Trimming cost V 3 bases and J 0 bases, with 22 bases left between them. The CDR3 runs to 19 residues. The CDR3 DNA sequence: TGTGCCAGCTCACCGCAGGCGGCGGCGGACACGGCAAGCACAGATACGCAGTATTTT. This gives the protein CASSPQAAADTASTDTQYF.

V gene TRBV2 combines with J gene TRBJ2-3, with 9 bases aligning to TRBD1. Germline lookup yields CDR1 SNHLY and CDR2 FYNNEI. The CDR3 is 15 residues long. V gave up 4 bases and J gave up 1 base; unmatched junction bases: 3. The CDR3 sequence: CASSARTGGTDTQYF. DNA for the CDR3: TGTGCCAGCAGTGCCCGGACAGGGGGCACAGATACGCAGTATTTT.

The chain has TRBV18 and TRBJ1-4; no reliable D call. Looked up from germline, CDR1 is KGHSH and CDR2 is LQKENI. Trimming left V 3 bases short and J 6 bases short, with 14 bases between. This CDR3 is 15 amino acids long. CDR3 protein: CASSPQIGGDEKLFF. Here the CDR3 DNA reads TGTGCCAGCTCACCCCAAATTGGCGGAGATGAAAAACTGTTTTTT.

DNA of the CDR3: TGTGCCAGTATCCCTACCGGGACAGGGCACAATCAGCCCCAGCATTTT. Its protein product is CASIPTGTGHNQPQHF. The gene calls are TRBV19 and TRBJ1-5; TRBD1 matches 9 bases. CDR1 and CDR2 (germline): LNHDA, SQIVND (reference sequence). This CDR3 has 16 residues. V shed 7 bases, J shed 3 bases, and the junction held 10 bases outside the gene matches.